This TCR beta chain was sequenced in a study of T cell repertoires in cytomegalovirus infection. Across the study: It was the public TCR beta signatures that indicated both CMV infection and matching HLA type.

Overall study findings and caveats: CMV carriers with the relevant HLA were identified by cumulative public TCR beta family frequency. Dominating the ex vivo response were HLA-C-restricted CMV-specific TCR beta clonotypes.

In TCRdb, the reads were re-called with MiXCR into one record per CDR3 protein. The sample has fewer than 550,000 distinct CDR3 sequences; approximately 31% are singletons. Turning to this clonotype: Antigen specificity is unknown.

The germline gives CDR1 LNHDA, CDR2 SQIVND (reference sequence). V lost 6 bases and J lost 0, with 12 bases in between. The CDR3 spans 15 residues. V and J are TRBV19 and TRBJ1-5; the D gene is possibly TRBD1 (6 bases). Material for sequencing was PBMCs. This receptor was obtained from a human donor in good health (CMV status not recorded). Some clones in this sample may be carry-over from other donors' samples. CDR3 coding DNA: TGTGCCAGTAGAAGACAGGAAAATAGCAATCAGCCCCAGCATTTT. Translating it yields CASRRQENSNQPQHF.